This TCR beta chain came from a study of cytomegalovirus exposure and HLA in healthy donors. The CDR3 has 13 residues. Germline V gene data show CDR1 as SGHTA and CDR2 as FQGTGA. Trimming shortened V by 4 bases and J by 5 bases, and 12 bases separated the two germline ends. The data were produced by immunoSEQ multiplex PCR, yet TCRdb's version contains in-frame clones alone and is incomplete. Of 66,000 or so clones in the sample, about 97% were seen once. The sequenced sample consisted of PBMCs. The genes are TRBV7-3 and TRBJ2-7, with D unresolved. The clonotype was recovered from a woman under 30 in good health and CMV-seropositive. CDR3 coding DNA: TGTGCCAGCAGCTCTACCGGTTACGACGAGCAGTACTTC. Translated: CASSSTGYDEQYF.